In this sample, the clone carrying this T cell receptor (beta chain) turned up many times. Its antigen is still unknown. TCRdb called the 5' RACE reads again in MiXCR, with one record for every CDR3 protein. The sample has 350,000 to 500,000 distinct CDR3 sequences; about 18% are singletons. CDR1 and CDR2 (germline): SGHVS, FQNEAQ. The CDR3 is 14 residues long. Trimming took off 5 bases at V and 5 bases at J, with 13 bases between the two ends. This sample is drawn from a study of identical twins. Regarding the study as a whole: Models predicted too little out-of-frame TCR alpha sharing in monozygotic twins. Beta out-of-frame sequences showed weaker excess twin sharing. It was possible that invariant MAIT and iNKT cells partly confounded the zero-insertion analyses.

Sequenced material: naive T cells sorted from blood. The chain combines TRBV7-8 with TRBJ1-5, with D unresolved. The sequence derives from a man aged 45 to 65 in good health. The CDR3 spells CASSPAQAYQPQHF. For the CDR3, the DNA is TGTGCCAGCAGCCCCGCCCAGGCCTATCAGCCCCAGCATTTT.